The subject of this entry is one T cell receptor beta chain. No antigen is known for it. CDR3-region Arm-PCR and iRepertoire HTBI primers produced the TCR beta libraries. TCRdb re-derived calls from the multiplex PCR reads in MiXCR, one entry per CDR3 protein. The sample shows some 230,000 distinct CDR3 sequences, about 17% of them seen only once. The sample is drawn from a study of regulatory T cells in long-lasting Graves disease. Study-level points and caveats: Segments TRBV28, TRBJ1-2 and TRBJ2-5 showed preferential usage in persistent disease. Limited samples may have lowered accuracy. Shared public clonotypes totalled 2,741 in persistent patients, compared with about a thousand in new patients. Not thyroid tissue but only peripheral blood was studied.

The J segment lost 9 bases and the V segment lost 5 bases, leaving 10 bases of the junction unmatched. CDR1 and CDR2 (germline): SGHAT, FQDESV (reference sequence). This CDR3 is built from 16 residues. Time point of the sample: newly diagnosed GD, antithyroid drugs for less than 3 months. Preparation of the TCR library used RNA extracted from PBMCs. This clonotype was sampled from a female donor with Graves disease. The V gene is TRBV11-1, the J gene TRBJ2-1; 13 bases match TRBD2. The sequencing used peripheral blood mononuclear cells (PBMCs), collected at new diagnosis, from a patient treated with antithyroid drugs. CDR3 sequence (DNA): TGTGCCAGCAGCCCCCGGGTCGGGACTAGCGGGGTTGAGCAGTTCTTC. It translates to CASSPRVGTSGVEQFF.